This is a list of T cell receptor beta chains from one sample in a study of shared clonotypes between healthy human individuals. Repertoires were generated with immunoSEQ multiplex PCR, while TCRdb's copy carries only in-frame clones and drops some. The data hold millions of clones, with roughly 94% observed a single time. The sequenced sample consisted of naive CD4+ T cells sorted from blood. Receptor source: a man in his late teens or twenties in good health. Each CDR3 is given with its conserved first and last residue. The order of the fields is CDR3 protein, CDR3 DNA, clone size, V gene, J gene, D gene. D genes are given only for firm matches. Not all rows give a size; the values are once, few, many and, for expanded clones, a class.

cdr3_aa: CASSEYYIDEQYF
cdr3_nt: TGTGCCAGCAGTGAATATTACATCGACGAGCAGTACTTC
clone_size: once
v_call: TRBV25-1
j_call: TRBJ2-7
d_call: -

cdr3_aa: CASSYAFGRELFF
cdr3_nt: TGTGCCAGCAGCTACGCGTTTGGCCGGGAGCTGTTTTTT
clone_size: -
v_call: TRBV11-2
j_call: TRBJ2-2
d_call: -

cdr3_aa: CASSLGDILAGAYEKLFF
cdr3_nt: TGCGCCAGCAGCCTTGGAGACATCCTTGCTGGGGCGTATGAAAAACTGTTTTTT
clone_size: -
v_call: TRBV4-1
j_call: TRBJ1-4
d_call: -

cdr3_aa: CASSQDSSWASGRNEQYF
cdr3_nt: TGCGCCAGCAGCCAAGATTCTAGTTGGGCTAGCGGGAGGAACGAGCAGTACTTC
clone_size: -
v_call: TRBV5-4
j_call: TRBJ2-7
d_call: TRBD2

cdr3_aa: CASSSSSLSGVGIYTQYF
cdr3_nt: TGTGCCAGCAGTTCCTCGTCCCTTAGCGGGGTGGGCATATATACGCAGTATTTT
clone_size: -
v_call: TRBV28
j_call: TRBJ2-3
d_call: TRBD2

cdr3_aa: CASSFLDRAYNSPLHF
cdr3_nt: TGTGCCAGCAGCTTCCTGGACAGGGCCTATAATTCACCCCTCCACTTT
clone_size: -
v_call: TRBV5-6
j_call: TRBJ1-6
d_call: TRBD1

cdr3_aa: CASSLAQVPSYEQYF
cdr3_nt: TGTGCCAGCAGCTTAGCGCAGGTACCTTCCTACGAGCAGTACTTC
clone_size: once
v_call: TRBV7-2
j_call: TRBJ2-7
d_call: -

cdr3_aa: CASSDPQGTDEETQYF
cdr3_nt: TGTGCCAGCAGTGACCCCCAGGGGACAGACGAAGAGACCCAGTACTTC
clone_size: -
v_call: TRBV6-4
j_call: TRBJ2-5
d_call: TRBD1

cdr3_aa: CASSLAASTDTQYF
cdr3_nt: TGCGCCAGCAGCTTGGCCGCTAGCACAGATACGCAGTATTTT
clone_size: -
v_call: TRBV5-1
j_call: TRBJ2-3
d_call: -

cdr3_aa: CASSVDYPGYNEQFF
cdr3_nt: TGTGCCAGCAGCGTAGACTACCCGGGGTACAATGAGCAGTTCTTC
clone_size: -
v_call: TRBV9
j_call: TRBJ2-1
d_call: -